The 30 T cell receptor beta chains below all came from one sample that was sequenced in a study of cytotoxic CD8 clonotypes in ibrutinib-treated CLL. Profiling relied on immunoSEQ multiplex PCR, and the TCRdb table lists in-frame clones only, not all of them. Among 150,000 to 200,000 clones listed, roughly 88% were seen once. The sample in question was PBMCs, obtained at disease progression, from a patient treated with ibrutinib. Receptor source: a human donor with chronic lymphocytic leukemia.

In its sample, this clone was seen once. This chain joins TRBV5-1 and TRBJ2-1; the match to TRBD2 covers 8 bases. This CDR3 comprises 14 residues. V shed 6 bases and J 4 bases; nucleotides not matched to a gene: 6. CDR1 and CDR2 (germline): SGHRS, YFSETQ. The CDR3 DNA reads TGCGCCAGCACCAAAGCGGGAGAGTACAATGAGCAGTTCTTC. It translates to CASTKAGEYNEQFF.

This clone was seen only a few times. The V call is TRBV28, the J call TRBJ2-7; a possible D gene is TRBD1 (6 bases). Germline V gene data show CDR1 as MDHEN and CDR2 as SYDVKM. CDR3 length equals 14 residues. V shed 4 bases and J shed 6 bases, with 16 bases lying between them. The DNA of the CDR3 is TGTGCCAGCAGTTCCCCCGACAGGTGGGGCGAGCAGTACTTC. Its translation: CASSSPDRWGEQYF.

CDR3 sequence reads: CASSISSDREGLVWHTDTQYF. In nucleotides, the CDR3 is TGTGCCAGTAGTATATCTTCCGACCGGGAGGGCCTGGTTTGGCACACAGATACGCAGTATTTT. J is TRBJ2-3 and V is TRBV19, with 8 bases identical to TRBD2. V gave up 2 bases and J gave up 2 bases; unmatched junction bases: 21. Germline V CDR1 and CDR2: LNHDA, SQIVND (reference sequence). This CDR3 is 21 amino acids long.

A single count supports this clone. CDR3 DNA: TGTGCCAGCAGTGAACAGGGTAGAGACTATGGCTACACCTTC. Its protein product is CASSEQGRDYGYTF. The V call is TRBV27, the J call TRBJ1-2; a weak D match, TRBD1 (6 bases). Germline V gene sequence: CDR1 MNHEY, CDR2 SMNVEV (reference sequence). This CDR3 has 14 residues. V was cut by 5 bases and J by 3 bases, with 13 bases left in between.

The rearrangement links TRBV9 to TRBJ2-1; 9 bases match TRBD1. This CDR3 has 16 amino acids. V shed 0 bases and J 5 bases; nucleotides not matched to a gene: 6. The germline CDR1 and CDR2 sequences are SGDLS and YYNGEE. CDR3 region: CASSVDPGTGHNEQFF. The CDR3 DNA reads TGTGCCAGCAGCGTAGATCCCGGGACAGGGCACAATGAGCAGTTCTTC.

V is TRBV19 and J is TRBJ2-1; a weak D match, TRBD2 (6 bases). Germline CDR1 and CDR2: LNHDA and SQIVND (reference sequence). Trimming cost V 5 bases and J 0 bases, with 20 bases left between them. This CDR3 spans 18 amino acids. CDR3 DNA: TGTGCCAGTAGTCTATTAGAGAGTGCGGGGTACTCCTACAATGAGCAGTTCTTC. This codes for CASSLLESAGYSYNEQFF.

This rearrangement joins TRBV5-1 to TRBJ1-3; D not resolved. The CDR3 has 15 amino acids. The V and J ends lost 5 bases and 0 bases respectively, with 12 bases between them. Germline CDR1 and CDR2: SGHRS and YFSETQ. The CDR3 protein is CASSSPDVSGNTIYF. DNA for the CDR3: TGCGCCAGCAGTTCACCGGACGTCTCTGGAAACACCATATATTTT.

V usage is TRBV5-1 and J usage is TRBJ2-3; 12 bases are a match to TRBD2. The trim removed 2 bases at V and 0 bases at J, leaving 4 bases unmatched. CDR3 length: 17 amino acids. Germline CDR1 SGHRS, CDR2 YFSETQ. The CDR3 nucleotides are TGCGCCAGCAGCTTTAGGCTAGCGGGAGGGAGCACAGATACGCAGTATTTT. As protein: CASSFRLAGGSTDTQYF. The variable domain in full, with the rest retrieved from reference TRBV5-1 and TRBJ2-3, is KAGVTQTPRYLIKTRGQQVTLSCSPISGHRSVSWYQQTPGQGLQFLFEYFSETQRNKGNFPGRFSGRQFSNSRSEMNVSTLELGDSALYLCASSFRLAGGSTDTQYFGPGTRLTVL.

The chain recombines TRBV5-6 with TRBJ1-1; no clear D gene. The V gene's germline CDR1 is SGHDT and CDR2 YYEEEE. Trimming cost V 2 bases and J 8 bases, with 10 bases left between them. The CDR3 is made up of 12 amino acids. Written as DNA, the CDR3 is TGTGCCAGCAGCTTCCGTCGACAAGAAGCTTTCTTT. It encodes CASSFRRQEAFF.

The CDR3 DNA reads as TGCAGCGTCCCAGGGTGGACTAGCGGGGCCTACGAGCAGTACTTC. Its protein product is CSVPGWTSGAYEQYF. The V call is TRBV29-1, the J call TRBJ2-7, with 12 bases that match TRBD2. CDR3 length: 15 residues. The germline V gene encodes CDR1 SQVTM and CDR2 ANQGSEA. Trimming removed 6 bases from V and 2 bases from J; junction bases left unmatched: 8.

This clone was recorded a few times. The CDR3 protein is CASSRGSGAYEQYF. The CDR3 nucleotides are TGCGCCAGCAGCCGGGGATCTGGGGCCTACGAGCAGTACTTC. This sequence joins TRBV5-1 and TRBJ2-7, with D perhaps matching TRBD2 (5 bases). CDR1 and CDR2 (germline): SGHRS, YFSETQ. This CDR3 is 14 amino acids long. The ends were cut back, 4 bases at V and 2 bases at J, with 13 bases in the middle.

This chain connects TRBV9 to TRBJ1-3, with D hard to call. CDR1 and CDR2 from the germline V gene are SGDLS and YYNGEE. This CDR3 comprises 17 residues. V was trimmed by 0 bases and J by 4 bases, leaving 17 bases between them. The DNA of the CDR3 is TGTGCCAGCAGCGTAGGGAACCAAAGGGAACCCGGAAACACCATATATTTT. Protein sequence: CASSVGNQREPGNTIYF. Looking up the rest from reference TRBV9 and TRBJ1-3 gives the full variable domain: DSGVTQTPKHLITATGQRVTLRCSPRSGDLSVYWYQQSLDQGLQFLIQYYNGEERAKGNILERFSAQQFPDLHSELNLSSLELGDSALYFCASSVGNQREPGNTIYFGEGSWLTVV.

The gene calls are TRBV28 and TRBJ2-2, with D perhaps matching TRBD2 (6 bases). Germline-derived CDR1 and CDR2 are MDHEN and SYDVKM. Between the trimmed V and J ends, which lost 5 bases and 1 base, there was a span of 14 bases. The CDR3 has 16 amino acids. CDR3 loop: CASSTSRLRNTGELFF. In nucleotides, the CDR3 is TGTGCCAGCAGTACTAGCAGACTCCGGAACACCGGGGAGCTGTTTTTT.

V gene TRBV5-4 combines with J gene TRBJ1-1, with TRBD1 matching 8 bases. The CDR3 is 15 residues long. After removal of 7 bases from V and 0 bases from J, the junction contained 8 bases not matched to a gene. Germline lookup yields CDR1 SGHNT and CDR2 YYREEE (reference sequence). The CDR3, as DNA: TGTGCCAGCGTTCTCAGACAGGGGTTGAACACTGAAGCTTTCTTT. Its translation: CASVLRQGLNTEAFF.

CDR3 DNA: TGTGCCAGCAGTTTATTACAGCGCACTGAAGCTTTCTTT. This encodes CASSLLQRTEAFF. V usage is TRBV28 and J usage is TRBJ1-1; no definite D call. Trimming took off 1 base at V and 4 bases at J, with 7 bases between the two ends. The CDR3 is made up of 13 amino acids. Germline V CDR1 and CDR2: MDHEN, SYDVKM.

The rearrangement joins TRBV9 to TRBJ2-3; D may be TRBD1 (5 bases). The CDR3 runs to 14 residues. Germline CDR1 SGDLS, CDR2 YYNGEE. The V end lost 0 bases, the J end lost 6 bases, and 11 bases lay between the germline ends. CDR3 in amino acids: CASSVVGSGDTQYF. As DNA, the CDR3 is TGTGCCAGCAGCGTAGTTGGTTCAGGGGATACGCAGTATTTT.

V and J are TRBV6-1 and TRBJ1-1; D is unresolved. V shed 2 bases and J shed 7 bases, with 8 bases lying between them. Germline CDR1 reads MNHNS; CDR2 reads SASEGT. The CDR3 covers 12 residues. CDR3: CASSEYQSEAFF. CDR3 in DNA: TGTGCCAGCAGTGAATACCAGAGTGAAGCTTTCTTT.

This chain connects TRBV18 to TRBJ1-6; D is unresolved. Trimming removed 3 bases at V and 11 bases at J, with 17 bases between. The CDR3 is 15 residues long. The germline gives CDR1 KGHSH, CDR2 LQKENI. CDR3 sequence: CASSPSQDGPPPLHF. CDR3 in DNA: TGTGCCAGCTCACCCTCTCAGGACGGTCCCCCACCCCTCCACTTT.

Only one count was recorded for this clone. V and J are TRBV11-3 and TRBJ1-2, with a weak D call TRBD1 (5 bases). Trimming stripped 5 bases from V and 3 bases from J, with 13 bases between. CDR1 is SGHNT, CDR2 YENEEA, per germline. The CDR3 consists of 14 residues. In nucleotides, the CDR3 is TGTGCCAGCAGCCCAGGGATAGATGACTATGGCTACACCTTC. Protein product: CASSPGIDDYGYTF.

V is TRBV2 and J is TRBJ2-3; 11 positions match TRBD2. V was clipped by 6 bases and J by 6 bases; unmatched bases: 8. CDR3 length equals 15 residues. Per the germline V gene, CDR1 is SNHLY and CDR2 is FYNNEI. The DNA of the CDR3 is TGTGCCAGCAGCGCCCTAGCGGGAGGAACGGATACGCAGTATTTT. This encodes CASSALAGGTDTQYF.

The chain carries TRBV4-3 and TRBJ1-2; D may be TRBD1 (5 bases). The V end lost 2 bases, the J end lost 5 bases, and 15 bases lay between the germline ends. In germline, CDR1 is LGHNA, CDR2 YSLEER. The CDR3 totals 15 residues. CDR3: CASSQTTGRVYGYTF. The CDR3 bases are TGCGCCAGCAGCCAAACGACGGGCAGGGTTTATGGCTACACCTTC.

The sample holds a few counts of this clone. The rearrangement uses TRBV27 and TRBJ2-7; 8 nucleotides align to TRBD2. V was pared by 5 bases and J by 3 bases, with 3 bases of the junction left unmatched. The germline V gene has CDR1 MNHEY and CDR2 SMNVEV (reference sequence). The CDR3 has 13 residues. In DNA, the CDR3 is TGTGCCAGCAGTCGACTAGCGTTCTACGAGCAGTACTTC. Its protein product is CASSRLAFYEQYF.

This chain joins TRBV19 and TRBJ2-5, with 12 bases that match TRBD2. This CDR3 has 17 amino acids. The trim removed 6 bases at V and 4 bases at J, leaving 12 bases unmatched. CDR1 is LNHDA and CDR2 is SQIVND in the germline V gene (reference sequence). CDR3 sequence (DNA): TGTGCCAGTAGCGGACTAGCGGGGAGGTATGATGGAGAGACCCAGTACTTC. It yields the protein CASSGLAGRYDGETQYF.

The rearrangement uses TRBV7-9 and TRBJ1-1; D is unclear. Trimming took 1 base from V and 0 from J, leaving 3 bases between them. The germline gives CDR1 SEHNR, CDR2 FQNEAQ (reference sequence). The CDR3 contains 13 residues. CDR3 sequence reads: CASSLVMNTEAFF. Here the CDR3 DNA reads TGTGCCAGCAGCTTAGTCATGAACACTGAAGCTTTCTTT.

The chain uses TRBV4-1 and TRBJ1-2; 9 bases agree with TRBD1. The germline CDR1 and CDR2 sequences are MGHRA and YSYEKL. The CDR3 runs to 16 residues. Losses at the gene ends were 3 bases for V and 2 bases for J; bases not matched to a gene: 7. CDR3 sequence: CASSHLGQGSNYGYTF. The DNA of the CDR3 is TGCGCCAGCAGCCACTTAGGACAGGGGTCGAACTATGGCTACACCTTC.

CDR3 loop: CASSEAAGTPTGQYF. The CDR3 coding sequence is TGTGCCAGCAGTGAAGCGGCAGGGACCCCGACGGGGCAGTACTTC. The genes are TRBV6-1 and TRBJ2-7; the D call may be TRBD1 or TRBD2 (5 bases each). V lost 0 bases to trimming and J lost 9 bases, with 18 bases between them. The CDR3 runs 15 residues. Germline V gene data show CDR1 as MNHNS and CDR2 as SASEGT.

The V call is TRBV6-6, the J call TRBJ1-4; no reliable D call. CDR1 is MNHNY and CDR2 is SVGAGI in the germline V gene (reference sequence). V lost 2 bases and J lost 8, with 15 bases in between. The CDR3 has 15 residues. The CDR3, as DNA: TGTGCCAGCAGTTACCGGTGGCAGCCCACCGAAAAACTGTTTTTT. This encodes CASSYRWQPTEKLFF.

V gene TRBV7-3 combines with J gene TRBJ2-5; D perhaps matches TRBD1 (6 bases). This CDR3 spans 15 amino acids. The V and J ends lost 5 bases and 5 bases respectively, with 18 bases between them. The germline V gene has CDR1 SGHTA and CDR2 FQGTGA. The DNA of the CDR3 is TGTGCCAGCAGCCTAAGGTCAGGGGCCCACGAGACCCAGTACTTC. The encoded protein is CASSLRSGAHETQYF. Full variable domain (remainder filled in from reference TRBV7-3 and TRBJ2-5): GAGVSQTPSNKVTEKGKYVELRCDPISGHTALYWYRQSLGQGPEFLIYFQGTGAADDSGLPNDRFFAVRPEGSVSTLKIQRTERGDSAVYLCASSLRSGAHETQYFGPGTRLLVL.

This chain joins TRBV5-5 and TRBJ2-5, with 9 bases aligning to TRBD1. Germline V gene lookup returns CDR1 SGHKS and CDR2 YYEKEE (reference sequence). The V and J ends lost 3 bases and 1 base, in that order; junction bases with no gene match: 10. This CDR3 has 17 residues. CDR3 DNA sequence: TGTGCCAGCAGCTACGCCGGGACAGGGCTGTCCCAAGAGACCCAGTACTTC. This gives the protein CASSYAGTGLSQETQYF.

There are a few counts of this clone. The CDR3 protein is CASSIRLAGGRNYEQYF. The CDR3 coding sequence is TGTGCCAGCAGCATCCGACTAGCGGGAGGGCGTAACTACGAGCAGTACTTC. The genes are TRBV5-4 and TRBJ2-7; TRBD2 agrees at 14 bases. V dropped 4 bases and J dropped 3; count of bases not matched to a gene: 9. This CDR3 comprises 17 residues. The germline CDR1 and CDR2 sequences are SGHNT and YYREEE (reference sequence).